This note documents a single T cell receptor (beta chain) sequence. This sample stems from a study of blood T cell repertoires in COVID-19. Study details: From T cells, B-cell-depleted T cells, or PBMCs came the material, which was cDNA or gDNA.

The CDR3 sequence is 16 residues long. Germline lookup yields CDR1 SNHLY and CDR2 FYNNEI. V shed 5 bases and J 1 base; nucleotides not matched to a gene: 6. Study processing details: Estimation of nucleated cell counts was performed using reference gene primer amplification. Libraries were prepared by immunoSEQ multiplex PCR; TCRdb keeps only in-frame clonotypes and omits some of them. V and J calls and clone size come straight from that table; D and trimming were deduced from the DNA. The table includes over 150,000 clones, around 87% detected once. The V call is TRBV2, the J call TRBJ1-2, with 11 bases identical to TRBD1. This TCR was recovered from a middle-aged man with active or convalescent COVID-19. Sequences were obtained from peripheral blood. CDR3 in amino acids: CASSPPGTGGNYGYTF. CDR3 nucleotide sequence: TGTGCCAGCAGTCCACCGGGGACAGGGGGTAACTATGGCTACACCTTC. The full variable domain, its missing parts supplied by reference TRBV2 and TRBJ1-2, is EPEVTQTPSHQVTQMGQEVILRCVPISNHLYFYWYRQILGQKVEFLVSFYNNEISEKSEIFDDQFSVERPDGSNFTLKIRSTKLEDSAMYFCASSPPGTGGNYGYTFGSGTRLTVV.